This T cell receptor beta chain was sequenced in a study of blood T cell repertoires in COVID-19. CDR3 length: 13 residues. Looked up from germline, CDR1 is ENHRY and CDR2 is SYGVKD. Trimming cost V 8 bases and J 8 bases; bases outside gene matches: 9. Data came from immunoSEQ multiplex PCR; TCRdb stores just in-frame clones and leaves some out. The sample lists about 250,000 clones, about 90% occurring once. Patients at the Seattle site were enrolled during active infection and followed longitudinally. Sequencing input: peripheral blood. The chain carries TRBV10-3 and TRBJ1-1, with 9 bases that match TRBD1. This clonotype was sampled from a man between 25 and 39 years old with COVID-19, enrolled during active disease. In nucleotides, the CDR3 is TGTGCCATCCGCACAGGGGGCGCAAGGGAAGCTTTCTTT. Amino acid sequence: CAIRTGGAREAFF.